Shown below are 22 T cell receptor beta chains from a single sample sequenced in a study of OX40 agonist ivuxolimab in advanced cancers. Generated by immunoSEQ multiplex PCR, the TCRdb table keeps only in-frame clones and is missing some. The data hold 72,000 or so clones, with about 90% observed a single time. The sample was CD4+ or CD8+ T cells sorted from blood, taken in a trial of the OX40 agonist ivuxolimab. The receptors shown here come from an adult with an advanced solid tumor such as melanoma, head and neck, liver or kidney cancer.

The V gene is TRBV7-9, the J gene TRBJ1-6, with 7 bases lining up with TRBD1. This CDR3 is built from 14 residues. Per the germline V gene, CDR1 is SEHNR and CDR2 is FQNEAQ (reference sequence). J was trimmed by 4 bases and V by 5 bases; bases with no gene match: 2. DNA of the CDR3: TGTGCCAGCAGCCAGGACAGGTATAATTCACCCCTCCACTTT. Its protein product is CASSQDRYNSPLHF.

The chain joins TRBV27 to TRBJ2-7; TRBD1 matches 7 bases. This CDR3 contains 15 residues. After removal of 4 bases from V and 0 bases from J, the junction contained 6 bases not matched to a gene. The germline gives CDR1 MNHEY, CDR2 SMNVEV (reference sequence). In DNA form, the CDR3 reads TGTGCCAGCAGTTCAAGGGGGCAGGGCTCCTACGAGCAGTACTTC. Encoded protein: CASSSRGQGSYEQYF.

CDR3 sequence reads: CASVGTDIFFSEQYF. The DNA for the CDR3 is TGTGCCAGCGTGGGGACAGATATCTTTTTTAGCGAGCAGTACTTC. The rearrangement joins TRBV6-5 to TRBJ2-7; TRBD1 agrees at 7 bases. CDR1 is MNHEY and CDR2 is SVGAGI in the germline V gene. V shed 8 bases, J shed 6 bases, and the junction held 16 bases outside the gene matches. The CDR3 extends over 15 amino acids.

This clone was found a few times. The V gene is TRBV4-1, the J gene TRBJ2-1; D uncertain. The CDR3 length is 17 residues. The V gene lost 0 bases and the J gene lost 2 bases, with 14 bases spanning the gap. Germline loops: CDR1 MGHRA, CDR2 YSYEKL. The CDR3 DNA reads TGCGCCAGCAGCCAAGACCTCCTTGCGGCTACCTACAATGAGCAGTTCTTC. This translates into CASSQDLLAATYNEQFF.

The CDR3 loop is CASSQTTGTIQYF. CDR3 nucleotide sequence: TGCGCCAGCAGCCAAACGACAGGGACCATTCAGTACTTC. The chain recombines TRBV4-3 with TRBJ2-4; TRBD1 agrees at 7 bases. Germline CDR1 is LGHNA and CDR2 is YSLEER. After removal of 2 bases from V and 9 bases from J, the junction contained 4 bases not matched to a gene. The CDR3 covers 13 residues.

In its sample, this clone was seen once. The rearrangement links TRBV4-3 to TRBJ2-7; 7 bases are a match to TRBD1. From germline, CDR1 is LGHNA and CDR2 YSLEER. The CDR3 runs 16 residues. Trimming took 1 base from V and 2 from J; bases not matched to a gene: 8. The CDR3 is CASSQARQGEAYEQYF. The CDR3 DNA sequence: TGCGCCAGCAGCCAAGCTCGACAGGGAGAAGCCTACGAGCAGTACTTC.

DNA of the CDR3: TGTGCCATCAGTGAGTCGAATGCGCAGCCCCAGCATTTT. Translating it yields CAISESNAQPQHF. This chain links TRBV10-3 with TRBJ1-5; D gene uncertain. V was cut by 0 bases and J by 7 bases, with 7 bases left in between. Germline CDR1 and CDR2: ENHRY and SYGVKD. CDR3 size: 13 residues.

This clone was detected only once. The chain employs TRBV6-5 and TRBJ2-5, with D tentatively TRBD2 (5 bases). Germline assignment: CDR1 MNHEY and CDR2 SVGAGI. This CDR3 is 14 amino acids long. Trimming left V 2 bases short and J 7 bases short, with 14 bases between. CDR3 in DNA: TGTGCCAGCAGTTACGACCCGGGGTCGCGGACCCAGTACTTC. Protein product: CASSYDPGSRTQYF.

The chain combines TRBV28 with TRBJ1-5; 7 positions match TRBD1. The germline CDR1 and CDR2 sequences are MDHEN and SYDVKM. The CDR3 spans 16 residues. The V and J ends lost 3 bases and 1 base, in that order; junction bases with no gene match: 6. The chain's CDR3 is CASSFNRGGSNQPQHF. The CDR3 DNA reads as TGTGCCAGCAGTTTTAACAGGGGAGGGAGCAATCAGCCCCAGCATTTT.

The chain combines TRBV11-2 with TRBJ2-6; D may correspond to TRBD1 or TRBD2 (5 bases each). Trimming took 1 base from V and 8 from J, leaving 9 bases between them. The CDR3 runs to 14 residues. Germline CDR1 reads SGHAT; CDR2 reads FQNNGV. CDR3 region: CASSLAGQTNVLTF. The CDR3 DNA follows: TGTGCCAGCAGCTTAGCGGGGCAGACCAACGTCCTGACTTTC.

This clone was observed a few times. J is TRBJ1-2 and V is TRBV15, with D unresolved. Germline V lookup: CDR1 LNHNV, CDR2 YYDKDF (reference sequence). The CDR3 spans 15 residues. Trimming stripped 0 bases from V and 7 bases from J, with 15 bases between. The CDR3 coding sequence is TGTGCCACCAGCAGAGACCCCAGGTTAGCCCTTGGCTACACCTTC. Translation: CATSRDPRLALGYTF.

This clone was observed a single time. The rearrangement uses TRBV28 and TRBJ1-5; TRBD1 might be the D (5 bases). The ends were cut back, 6 bases at V and 0 bases at J, with 12 bases in the middle. The germline CDR1 and CDR2 sequences are MDHEN and SYDVKM. CDR3 length equals 15 residues. The CDR3 DNA reads TGTGCCAGCAGCCAGGGTCGGTATAGCAATCAGCCCCAGCATTTT. Its protein is CASSQGRYSNQPQHF.

This clone has a single count. The chain recombines TRBV18 with TRBJ1-1; 8 nucleotides align to TRBD1. V trimming: 5 bases; J trimming: 4 bases; junction bases outside the gene matches: 6. The CDR3 loop spans 14 amino acids. Germline V gene data show CDR1 as KGHSH and CDR2 as LQKENI. The CDR3 spells CASSAGQGGTEAFF. The CDR3 DNA follows: TGTGCCAGCTCAGCCGGACAGGGTGGCACTGAAGCTTTCTTT. Using reference TRBV18 and TRBJ1-1 for the parts outside the CDR3, the full variable domain is NAGVMQNPRHLVRRRGQEARLRCSPMKGHSHVYWYRQLPEEGLKFMVYLQKENIIDESGMPKERFSAEFPKEGPSILRIQQVVRGDSAAYFCASSAGQGGTEAFFGQGTRLTVV.

The rearrangement joins TRBV6-5 to TRBJ1-1; possible D gene TRBD1, 5 bases. Germline V gene data show CDR1 as MNHEY and CDR2 as SVGAGI. With 4 bases removed from V and 1 base from J, the gap between germline ends came to 13 bases. The CDR3 length is 15 residues. For the CDR3, the DNA is TGTGCCAGCAGTTCACCAGGGAAGAGGAACACTGAAGCTTTCTTT. This translates into CASSSPGKRNTEAFF.

This chain joins TRBV5-1 and TRBJ2-6, with 12 bases identical to TRBD1. Trimming took 4 bases from V and 2 from J; bases not matched to a gene: 4. Per the germline V gene, CDR1 is SGHRS and CDR2 is YFSETQ. The CDR3 is 17 residues long. Here the CDR3 reads CASSPGQGAPGANVLTF. The DNA of the CDR3 is TGCGCCAGCAGCCCGGGACAGGGGGCGCCTGGGGCCAACGTCCTGACTTTC.

The J gene is TRBJ1-1, the V gene TRBV29-1; D unresolved. V lost 4 bases and J lost 1, with 13 bases in between. Germline V gene data show CDR1 as SQVTM and CDR2 as ANQGSEA. CDR3 length: 14 amino acids. CDR3 amino acids: CSVGSRARNTEAFF. The CDR3 DNA follows: TGCAGCGTTGGGTCTCGAGCTAGGAACACTGAAGCTTTCTTT.

As concerns this clone: Other DNA variants within this sample encode the same CDR3. The chain uses TRBV4-1 and TRBJ2-2; either TRBD1 or TRBD2 may fit D (5 bases each). V was clipped by 2 bases and J by 4 bases, with 14 bases between them. The germline gives CDR1 MGHRA, CDR2 YSYEKL. This CDR3 region has 16 residues. The CDR3 coding sequence is TGCGCCAGCAGCCAACTTCCGGGACCCATCACCGGGGAGCTGTTTTTT. It specifies CASSQLPGPITGELFF.

This clone was recorded only once. J is TRBJ2-1 and V is TRBV14; 12 bases are a match to TRBD2. The CDR3 covers 19 residues. The germline gives CDR1 SGHDN, CDR2 FVKESK. Trimming removed 4 bases from V and 3 bases from J; junction bases left unmatched: 13. CDR3 sequence: CASSRTLAGGSSGYNEQFF. CDR3 nucleotides: TGTGCCAGCAGCCGAACCCTAGCGGGGGGGAGTTCGGGCTACAATGAGCAGTTCTTC.

CDR3 amino acids: CASSPPEATPYEQYF. CDR3 DNA: TGTGCCAGCTCACCACCAGAGGCCACTCCCTACGAGCAGTACTTC. V and J are TRBV18 and TRBJ2-7; D is unresolved. Trimming removed 0 bases at V and 2 bases at J, with 11 bases between. The germline V gene has CDR1 KGHSH and CDR2 LQKENI. The length of the CDR3 is 15 residues.

The chain has TRBV19 and TRBJ1-1; D is unclear. Trimming cost V 2 bases and J 1 base, with 8 bases left between them. This CDR3 has 14 amino acids. Germline V gives CDR1 LNHDA, CDR2 SQIVND (reference sequence). Here the CDR3 DNA reads TGTGCCAGTAGTATATCTACGGCGAACACTGAAGCTTTCTTT. Translating it yields CASSISTANTEAFF.

This clone was detected once. The rearrangement uses TRBV7-7 and TRBJ2-3; 14 nucleotides line up with TRBD2. J was trimmed by 6 bases and V by 5 bases; bases with no gene match: 7. CDR1 and CDR2 from the germline V gene are SSHAT and FNYEAQ (reference sequence). The CDR3 length is 16 residues. The CDR3 region has the DNA TGTGCCAGCAGCACGGGACTAGCGGGAGAGGTTGATACGCAGTATTTT. Translation: CASSTGLAGEVDTQYF. Using reference TRBV7-7 and TRBJ2-3 for the parts outside the CDR3, the full variable domain is GAGVSQSPRYKVTKRGQDVTLRCDPISSHATLYWYQQALGQGPEFLTYFNYEAQPDKSGLPSDRFSAERPEGSISTLTIQRTEQRDSAMYRCASSTGLAGEVDTQYFGPGTRLTVL.

With respect to this clone: Other DNA sequences in the same sample also yield this CDR3. The rearrangement uses TRBV30 and TRBJ1-2, with 7 positions matching TRBD1. The CDR3 length is 13 residues. V lost 2 bases and J lost 2; bases outside the gene matches: 2. The germline CDR1 and CDR2 sequences are GTSNPN and SVGIG (reference sequence). The CDR3: CAWSRDSNYGYTF. The CDR3 DNA is TGTGCCTGGAGTCGGGACAGCAACTATGGCTACACCTTC.